Listed below are T cell receptor beta chains from one sample, sequenced in a study of OX40 agonist ivuxolimab in advanced cancers. Profiling relied on immunoSEQ multiplex PCR, and the TCRdb table lists in-frame clones only, not all of them. The sample lists roughly 61,000 clones, roughly 84% occurring once. The sequencing here drew on CD4+ or CD8+ T cells sorted from blood, taken in a trial of the OX40 agonist ivuxolimab. These receptors all stem from an adult with an advanced solid tumor such as melanoma, head and neck, liver or kidney cancer. Each CDR3 is given with its conserved first and last residue. The order of the fields is V gene, J gene, clone size, D gene, CDR3 protein, CDR3 DNA. D genes are given only for firm matches. The size entry is marked missing in some rows and otherwise reads once, few, many or a size class.

>TRBV7-6|TRBJ2-7|.|TRBD1
CASSLSTGGHEQYF
TGTGCCAGCAGCCTATCGACAGGGGGACACGAGCAGTACTTC
>TRBV6-5|TRBJ2-2|.|.
CASILQGAGELFF
TGTGCCTCGATCTTACAGGGCGCCGGGGAGCTGTTTTTT
>TRBV7-2|TRBJ2-7|.|TRBD2
CASSFTGTRKEYEQYF
TGTGCCAGCAGCTTTACCGGGACTAGAAAGGAGTACGAGCAGTACTTC
>TRBV15|TRBJ1-1|.|.
CATSRVQLAPNTEAFF
TGTGCCACCAGCAGAGTCCAACTCGCTCCGAACACTGAAGCTTTCTTT
>TRBV7-2|TRBJ2-7|.|TRBD1
CASSPGQGYSYEQYF
TGTGCCAGCAGCCCAGGACAGGGCTATTCCTACGAGCAGTACTTC
>TRBV18|TRBJ1-5|.|TRBD1
CASSGRGRDQPQHF
TGTGCCAGCTCTGGCAGGGGGCGCGATCAGCCCCAGCATTTT
>TRBV5-5|TRBJ2-7|.|TRBD1
CASSLAGTGLYEQYF
TGTGCCAGCAGCTTGGCCGGGACAGGTCTCTACGAGCAGTACTTC
>TRBV10-3|TRBJ1-2|.|.
CAISEGGLGYTF
TGTGCCATCAGTGAGGGGGGGCTTGGCTACACCTTC
>TRBV2|TRBJ2-7|.|TRBD2
CASSKPGLAGVFEQYF
TGTGCCAGCAGTAAGCCGGGACTAGCGGGAGTCTTCGAGCAGTACTTC
>TRBV5-4|TRBJ2-7|.|.
CASSLDLSGSDSEQYF
TGTGCCAGCAGCTTGGATTTGAGTGGGAGTGACTCCGAGCAGTACTTC
>TRBV11-2|TRBJ2-7|.|TRBD2
CASSPIRREGTYEQYF
TGTGCCAGCAGCCCCATAAGGCGGGAGGGAACCTACGAGCAGTACTTC
>TRBV5-1|TRBJ2-1|.|.
CASSLEVAYNEQFF
TGCGCCAGCAGCTTGGAGGTGGCCTACAATGAGCAGTTCTTC
>TRBV25-1|TRBJ2-5|.|.
CASSGGGETQYF
TGTGCCAGCAGTGGGGGTGGGGAGACCCAGTACTTC
>TRBV4-1|TRBJ1-3|.|TRBD1
CASSQGQGSSGNTIYF
TGCGCCAGCAGCCAGGGACAGGGGAGCTCTGGAAACACCATATATTTT
>TRBV2|TRBJ2-7|.|.
CASSEATGTLFEQYF
TGTGCCAGCAGTGAAGCTACGGGAACCCTCTTTGAGCAGTACTTC
>TRBV7-8|TRBJ2-1|.|TRBD2
CASSPIGGRDNEQFF
TGTGCCAGCAGCCCCATAGGCGGGAGGGACAATGAGCAGTTCTTC
>TRBV19|TRBJ2-2|.|TRBD1
CASTRTGGAGELFF
TGTGCCAGTACTAGGACAGGGGGAGCCGGGGAGCTGTTTTTT
>TRBV18|TRBJ2-5|.|.
CASSPGTGWETQYF
TGTGCCAGCTCACCAGGTACAGGGTGGGAGACCCAGTACTTC
>TRBV4-2|TRBJ1-2|.|TRBD1
CASSRGDRGGDGYTF
TGTGCCAGCAGCCGCGGCGACAGGGGAGGGGATGGCTACACCTTC
>TRBV10-1|TRBJ2-7|.|.
CASSEGTTLGPGSLYEQYF
TGCGCCAGCAGTGAGGGGACGACTCTCGGACCGGGATCTCTCTACGAGCAGTACTTC
>TRBV11-3|TRBJ1-1|.|.
CASSLGGVNPTEAFF
TGTGCCAGCAGCTTAGGAGGGGTGAACCCCACTGAAGCTTTCTTT
>TRBV5-1|TRBJ1-4|once|TRBD1
CASSPGQGVEKLFF
TGCGCCAGCAGCCCGGGACAGGGTGTGGAAAAACTGTTTTTT
>TRBV2|TRBJ1-2|.|TRBD1
CASSYRQGRSGYTF
TGTGCCAGCAGTTACCGACAGGGGAGGAGTGGCTACACCTTC
>TRBV29-1|TRBJ2-3|.|TRBD2
CSAEAGGFTDTQYF
TGCAGCGCAGAAGCGGGAGGTTTCACAGATACGCAGTATTTT
>TRBV7-2|TRBJ2-1|.|.
CASSLARGNEQFF
TGTGCCAGCAGCTTAGCGAGGGGTAATGAGCAGTTCTTC
>TRBV9|TRBJ2-3|.|.
CASSTRGDDTQYF
TGTGCCAGCAGCACGAGGGGTGATGATACGCAGTATTTT
>TRBV7-9|TRBJ2-1|once|TRBD1
CASSFFRGKYNEQFF
TGTGCCAGCAGCTTTTTCAGGGGGAAATACAATGAGCAGTTCTTC
>TRBV5-6|TRBJ1-5|.|.
CASSLAGGRSNQPQHF
TGTGCCAGCAGCTTGGCCGGGGGAAGAAGCAATCAGCCCCAGCATTTT
>TRBV28|TRBJ2-5|.|.
CASSIGGPQETQYF
TGTGCCAGCAGCATTGGGGGGCCCCAAGAGACCCAGTACTTC
>TRBV28|TRBJ2-5|.|.
CASRYRTSGETQYF
TGTGCCAGCAGGTACAGGACCTCCGGGGAGACCCAGTACTTC
>TRBV2|TRBJ2-5|.|.
CASGLKETQYF
TGTGCCAGCGGTCTGAAGGAGACCCAGTACTTC
>TRBV18|TRBJ2-2|.|.
CASSRMNSNTGELFF
TGTGCCAGCTCACGTATGAATTCGAACACCGGGGAGCTGTTTTTT
>TRBV10-3|TRBJ2-3|.|.
CAISVGQGGTDTQYF
TGTGCCATCAGTGTGGGCCAGGGTGGCACAGATACGCAGTATTTT
>TRBV19|TRBJ2-7|.|.
CASSIGDTYEQYF
TGTGCCAGTAGTATAGGGGATACCTACGAGCAGTACTTC
>TRBV15|TRBJ1-4|.|TRBD1
CATTGVDNEKLFF
TGTGCCACGACAGGGGTCGATAATGAAAAACTGTTTTTT
>TRBV29-1|TRBJ2-7|once|.
CSVEDSGRHSYEQYF
TGCAGCGTTGAAGATTCGGGCAGACACTCCTACGAGCAGTACTTC
>TRBV4-3|TRBJ2-1|.|.
CASSQEAARSAEQFF
TGCGCCAGCAGCCAAGAAGCGGCTAGAAGCGCTGAGCAGTTCTTC
>TRBV9|TRBJ2-5|.|TRBD2
CASSVLAGVGETQYF
TGTGCCAGCAGCGTTCTAGCGGGAGTAGGAGAGACCCAGTACTTC
>TRBV5-4|TRBJ2-2|.|.
CASSYDTGTGELFF
TGTGCCAGCAGCTATGACACTGGCACCGGGGAGCTGTTTTTT
>TRBV19|TRBJ2-7|.|.
CATEQMDEQYF
TGTGCCACCGAGCAAATGGACGAGCAGTACTTC
>TRBV30|TRBJ2-2|once|.
CAWSLNTGELFF
TGTGCCTGGAGTCTGAACACCGGGGAGCTGTTTTTT
>TRBV19|TRBJ2-3|.|TRBD2
CASSITGGDTQYF
TGTGCCAGTAGTATAACGGGAGGAGATACGCAGTATTTT
>TRBV20-1|TRBJ2-5|.|.
CSVEGRETQYF
TGCAGTGTCGAGGGGCGAGAGACCCAGTACTTC
>TRBV4-3|TRBJ2-1|.|.
CASSQDLAIVQFF
TGCGCCAGCAGCCAAGACCTAGCGATCGTCCAGTTCTTC